This T cell receptor (beta chain) was observed in a study of memory CD4+ T cells and cytomegalovirus serostatus. Study findings and constraints: A US-trained random forest predicted CMV serostatus with median AUC about 0.92. Of 150 to 200 reported CMV TCRbeta sequences, roughly 67 were found in memory CD4+ repertoires.

The CDR3 sequence is 17 residues long. Trimming stripped 1 base from V and 4 bases from J, with 14 bases between. The germline gives CDR1 LGHNA, CDR2 YSLEER. Single viable CD3+CD4+CD8-CD45RO+ cells were sorted as the memory CD4+ T cells. Serostatus was set by detecting CMV pp150, pp28, p38, p52 IgG. Concerning this clone: Its antigen is currently unknown.

In the authors' methods: After removing out-of-frame reads, 2.3 million or so distinct TCRbeta sequences remained. TCRdb's copy holds only in-frame clones and misses some; the assay was immunoSEQ multiplex PCR. That table supplies the V and J calls and clone size; D and trimming were determined from the DNA. The repertoire holds roughly 45,000 clones, with under 80% as singletons. Sequencing was performed on memory CD4+ T cells from blood. This TCR derives from an adult in good health and CMV-seronegative. This sequence joins TRBV4-3 and TRBJ2-6; no firm D call. The CDR3 DNA follows: TGCGCCAGCAGCCAAGCAGTGTCCACATCCGGGGCCAACGTCCTGACTTTC. Protein sequence: CASSQAVSTSGANVLTF.